The entry below gives a single TCR beta chain sequence along with its context. Its antigen specificity is not known. Base qualities are not provided; no much larger clone lies one nucleotide away. The sample comes from a study of blood T cell repertoires in COVID-19 (dated by TCRdb to the early 2020s). For the study in its entirety: Collaborator samples came from the United States, Italy and Spain and covered acute and convalescent phases of COVID-19. The dataset comprised deeply sampled blood TCRbeta repertoires from subjects exposed to, actively infected with, or recovered from COVID-19. Where HLA class I and class II types were available, the types were taken from metadata supplied by the sample provider, not from assay-based typing. A freely available public database, intended as a resource for researchers studying the immune response to SARS-CoV-2, is where the repertoires were released. Samples were obtained from the ongoing ImmuneRACE study (first 160 participants) and from over 1,000 subjects provided by 6 global collaborators. The prospective study material was composed of cDNA or gDNA derived from T cells, B-cell-depleted T cells, or PBMCs. The sample metadata nearly always contained a de-identified subject ID, COVID-19 status, age in years and sex. What the study reported, not specific to this receptor: How much clinical and demographic metadata was included differed by source and by participant, and the metadata was provided uncurated.

V and J lose 7 bases and 6 bases, and a span of 12 bases separates them. The CDR3 goes from the cysteine to the phenylalanine over 13 residues. Only the CDR3 part of the read is kept: 39 bases, read in frame from the first base. CDR1 is given as SNHLY and CDR2 as FYNNEI, both from the germline V gene. TCRbeta CDR3 regions were amplified from genomic DNA using the immunoSEQ Assay, a bias-controlled multiplex PCR. Per the source publication's procedure: Nucleated cell counts per sample were estimated from amplification of reference gene primers within the assay. Sequence reads were collapsed and filtered to measure the absolute abundance of every unique TCRbeta CDR3 rearrangement. For each sample, productive Simpson clonality was calculated as the square root of Simpson's diversity index across productive rearrangements. Here the immuneACCESS table is served through TCRdb, limited to in-frame sequences with V and J called. Missing clones are a known gap in these copies; in checked studies unresolved V genes cover under half, and the rest lacks a known reason. Clone size and the V and J calls come from that table; the DNA yielded D and trimming. Present in this sample are 150,000 to 200,000 clones, over 80% of which were seen just once. The ten largest account for approximately 13% of the sample.

Participants in the prospective study were aged about 18 to 95 years, lived in some 24 United States geographic areas, and enrolled through a virtual design. To assign participants to cohorts, the prospective study relied on clinical history that participants themselves reported in a screening survey and a study questionnaire. Recovered participants in ImmuneRACE Cohort 3 were defined as having two consecutive negative NP/OP PCR tests, clearance from a healthcare professional, or resolution of symptoms. In the prospective study, mobile phlebotomists collected whole blood, serum and a nasopharyngeal or oropharyngeal swab from each participant. Over a roughly two-month period, participants in the prospective study had the option of providing additional blood draws and questionnaires. Blood samples from the prospective study were shipped frozen or at room temperature prior to DNA extraction.

Recombination linked TRBV2 to TRBJ2-2; TRBD1 is a possible D gene, resting on 6 matching bases. The sequence was obtained from a woman aged 60-70 years who had recovered from COVID-19. Sequenced material: PBMCs or T cells enriched from blood (not recorded which). The nucleotide sequence reads as follows: TGTGCCAGCAACCTACAGGGCGCCGGGGAGCTGTTTTTT. Translated, this is CASNLQGAGELFF.